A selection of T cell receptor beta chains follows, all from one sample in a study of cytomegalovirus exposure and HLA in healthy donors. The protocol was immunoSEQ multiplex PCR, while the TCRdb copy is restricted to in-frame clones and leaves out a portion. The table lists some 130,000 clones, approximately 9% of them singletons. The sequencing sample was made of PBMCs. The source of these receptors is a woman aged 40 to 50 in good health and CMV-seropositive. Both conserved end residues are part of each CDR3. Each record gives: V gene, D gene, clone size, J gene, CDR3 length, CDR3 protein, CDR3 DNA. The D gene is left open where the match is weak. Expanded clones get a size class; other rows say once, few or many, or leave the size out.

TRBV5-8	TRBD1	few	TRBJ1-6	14	CASSLQGAGSPLHF	TGTGCCAGCAGCCTACAGGGGGCTGGGTCACCCCTCCACTTT
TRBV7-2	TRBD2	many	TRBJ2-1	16	CASSPPGLAVYNEQFF	TGTGCCAGCAGCCCACCGGGACTAGCGGTCTACAATGAGCAGTTCTTC
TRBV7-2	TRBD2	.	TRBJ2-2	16	CAGGFFSGGRTGELFF	TGTGCCGGCGGGTTCTTTAGCGGGGGGAGGACCGGGGAGCTGTTTTTT
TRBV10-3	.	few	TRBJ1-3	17	CAISETQGSPSGNTIYF	TGTGCCATCAGTGAGACTCAGGGGTCTCCATCTGGAAACACCATATATTTT
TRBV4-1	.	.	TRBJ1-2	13	CASSYQGLSGYTF	TGCGCCAGCAGCTACCAGGGTTTATCGGGCTACACCTTC
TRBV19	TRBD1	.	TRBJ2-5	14	CASSTTGGQETQYF	TGTGCCAGTAGTACTACAGGGGGCCAAGAGACCCAGTACTTC
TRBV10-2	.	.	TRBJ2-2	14	CASSEYSFTGELFF	TGCGCCAGCAGTGAGTACTCGTTCACCGGGGAGCTGTTTTTT
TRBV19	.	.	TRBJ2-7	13	CASSTVASYEQYF	TGTGCCAGTAGTACCGTAGCCTCCTACGAGCAGTACTTC
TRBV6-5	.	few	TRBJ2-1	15	CASSPNGLSYNEQFF	TGTGCCAGCAGTCCGAACGGTCTGTCCTACAATGAGCAGTTCTTC
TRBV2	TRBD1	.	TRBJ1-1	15	CASKRQGAGNTEAFF	TGTGCCAGCAAAAGACAGGGGGCTGGGAACACTGAAGCTTTCTTT
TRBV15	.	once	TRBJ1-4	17	CATSREKGVGRGEKLFF	TGTGCCACCAGCAGAGAAAAAGGTGTAGGACGAGGGGAAAAACTGTTTTTT
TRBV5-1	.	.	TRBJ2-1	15	CASSGQGLGGNEQFF	TGCGCCAGCAGTGGTCAGGGACTGGGGGGCAATGAGCAGTTCTTC
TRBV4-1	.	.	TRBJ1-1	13	CASSGEADTEAFF	TGCGCCAGCAGCGGGGAGGCGGACACTGAAGCTTTCTTT
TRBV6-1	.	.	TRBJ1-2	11	CASSEAGGYTF	TGTGCCAGCAGTGAAGCCGGTGGCTACACCTTC
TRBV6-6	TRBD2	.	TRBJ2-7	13	CASTPLWGGEQYF	TGTGCCAGCACACCCTTGTGGGGGGGTGAGCAGTACTTC
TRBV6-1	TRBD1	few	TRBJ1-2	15	CASSERQGSSYGYTF	TGTGCCAGCAGTGAACGACAGGGGTCCTCCTATGGCTACACCTTC
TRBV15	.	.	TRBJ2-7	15	CATSRDRFSPLQQYF	TGTGCCACCAGCAGAGATCGGTTTTCGCCCTTGCAGCAGTACTTC
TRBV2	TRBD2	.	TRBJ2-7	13	CASRASGGYEQYF	TGTGCCAGCAGGGCTAGCGGGGGCTACGAGCAGTACTTC
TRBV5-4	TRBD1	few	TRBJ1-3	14	CTSSSGQGGNTIYF	TGTACCAGCAGCTCCGGACAGGGTGGAAACACCATATATTTT
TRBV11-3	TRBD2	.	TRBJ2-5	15	CASSRRGGYQETQYF	TGTGCCAGCAGCCGACGGGGGGGCTACCAAGAGACCCAGTACTTC
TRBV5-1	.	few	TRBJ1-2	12	CASSFEGVGYTF	TGCGCCAGCAGCTTTGAGGGGGTTGGCTACACCTTC
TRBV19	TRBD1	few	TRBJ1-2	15	CASSIPTGVFYGYTF	TGTGCCAGTAGTATACCGACAGGGGTATTCTATGGCTACACCTTC
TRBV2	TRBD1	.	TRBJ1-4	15	CASSGQGGLVEKLFF	TGTGCCAGCAGTGGACAGGGTGGCCTCGTGGAAAAACTGTTTTTT
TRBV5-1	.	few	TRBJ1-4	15	CASSVDGNSNEKLFF	TGCGCCAGCAGCGTGGACGGGAACAGTAATGAAAAACTGTTTTTT
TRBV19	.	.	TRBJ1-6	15	CASSIDRERNSPLHF	TGTGCCAGTAGTATAGACCGGGAAAGGAATTCACCCCTCCACTTT
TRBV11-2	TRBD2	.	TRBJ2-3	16	CASTGLLAGGTDTQYF	TGTGCCAGCACCGGACTTCTAGCGGGGGGTACAGATACGCAGTATTTT
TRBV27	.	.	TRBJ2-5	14	CASSSLPLVETQYF	TGTGCCAGCAGCTCCTTACCACTCGTGGAGACCCAGTACTTC
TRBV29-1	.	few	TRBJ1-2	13	CSVEIRTGYGYTF	TGCAGCGTTGAGATTCGCACCGGGTATGGCTACACCTTC
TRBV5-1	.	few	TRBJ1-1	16	CASSLEPGQVNTEAFF	TGCGCCAGCAGCTTGGAGCCTGGGCAGGTGAACACTGAAGCTTTCTTT
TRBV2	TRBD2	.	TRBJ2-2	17	CASSRTSGGPLTGELFF	TGTGCCAGCAGCCGGACTAGCGGGGGGCCGTTAACCGGGGAGCTGTTTTTT
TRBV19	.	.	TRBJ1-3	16	CASSPRVTFSGNTIYF	TGTGCCAGTAGTCCCCGCGTCACCTTCTCTGGAAACACCATATATTTT
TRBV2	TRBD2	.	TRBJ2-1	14	CASSSDGGVNEQFF	TGTGCCAGCAGTTCGGACGGGGGGGTCAATGAGCAGTTCTTC